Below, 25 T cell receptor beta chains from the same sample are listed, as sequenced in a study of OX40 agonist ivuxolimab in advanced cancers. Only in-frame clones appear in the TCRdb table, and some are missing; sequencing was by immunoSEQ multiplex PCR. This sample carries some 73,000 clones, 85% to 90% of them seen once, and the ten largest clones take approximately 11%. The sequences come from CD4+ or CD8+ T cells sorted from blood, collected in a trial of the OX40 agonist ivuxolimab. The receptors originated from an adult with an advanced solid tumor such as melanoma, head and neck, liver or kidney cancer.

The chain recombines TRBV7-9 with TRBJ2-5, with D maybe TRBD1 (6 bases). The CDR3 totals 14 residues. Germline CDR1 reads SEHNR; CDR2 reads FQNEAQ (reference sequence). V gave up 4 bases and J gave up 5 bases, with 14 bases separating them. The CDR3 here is CASSSIGGPETQYF. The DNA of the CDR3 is TGTGCCAGCAGCTCCATTGGGGGCCCCGAGACCCAGTACTTC.

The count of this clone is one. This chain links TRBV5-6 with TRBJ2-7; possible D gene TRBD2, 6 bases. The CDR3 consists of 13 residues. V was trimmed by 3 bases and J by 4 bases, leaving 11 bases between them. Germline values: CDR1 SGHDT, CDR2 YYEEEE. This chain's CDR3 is CASSWAGPYEQYF. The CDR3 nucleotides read TGTGCCAGCAGCTGGGCGGGACCTTACGAGCAGTACTTC. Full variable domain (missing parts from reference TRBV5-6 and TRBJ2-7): DAGVTQSPTHLIKTRGQQVTLRCSPKSGHDTVSWYQQALGQGPQFIFQYYEEEERQRGNFPDRFSGHQFPNYSSELNVNALLLGDSALYLCASSWAGPYEQYFGPGTRLTVT.

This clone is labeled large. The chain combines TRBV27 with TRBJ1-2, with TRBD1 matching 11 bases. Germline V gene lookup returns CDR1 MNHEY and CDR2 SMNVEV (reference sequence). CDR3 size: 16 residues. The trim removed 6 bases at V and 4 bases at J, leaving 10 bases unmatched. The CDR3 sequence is CASRGRGQGVVYGYTF. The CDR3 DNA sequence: TGTGCCAGCAGGGGGCGGGGACAGGGGGTCGTCTATGGCTACACCTTC.

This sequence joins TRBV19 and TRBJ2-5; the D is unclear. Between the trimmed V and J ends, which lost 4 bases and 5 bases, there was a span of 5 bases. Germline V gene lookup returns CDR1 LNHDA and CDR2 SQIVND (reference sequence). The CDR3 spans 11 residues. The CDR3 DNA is TGTGCCAGTAGTACCCAGGAGACCCAGTACTTC. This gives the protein CASSTQETQYF.

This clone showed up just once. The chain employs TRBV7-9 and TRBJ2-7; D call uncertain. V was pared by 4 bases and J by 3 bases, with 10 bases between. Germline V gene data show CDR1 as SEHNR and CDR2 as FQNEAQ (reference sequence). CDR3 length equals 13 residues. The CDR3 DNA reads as TGTGCCAGCAGCTATCGATACAGCTACGAGCAGTACTTC. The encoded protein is CASSYRYSYEQYF.

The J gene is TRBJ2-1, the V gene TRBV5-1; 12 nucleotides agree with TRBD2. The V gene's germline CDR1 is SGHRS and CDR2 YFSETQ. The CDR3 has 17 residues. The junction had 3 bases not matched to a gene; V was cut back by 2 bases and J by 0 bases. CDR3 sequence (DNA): TGCGCCAGCAGCTTATTGACTAGCGGGAGCTCCTACAATGAGCAGTTCTTC. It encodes CASSLLTSGSSYNEQFF.

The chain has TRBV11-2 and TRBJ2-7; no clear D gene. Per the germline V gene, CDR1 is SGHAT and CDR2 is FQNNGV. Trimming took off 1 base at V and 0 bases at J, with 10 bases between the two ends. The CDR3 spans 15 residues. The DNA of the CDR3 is TGTGCCAGCAGCTTAGGCGGCAACCCCTCCTACGAGCAGTACTTC. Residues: CASSLGGNPSYEQYF.

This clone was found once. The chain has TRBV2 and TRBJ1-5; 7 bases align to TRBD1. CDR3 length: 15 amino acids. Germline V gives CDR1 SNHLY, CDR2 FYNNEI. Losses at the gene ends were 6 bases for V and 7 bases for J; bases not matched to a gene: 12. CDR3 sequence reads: CASRETGSLEQPQHF. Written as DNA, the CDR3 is TGTGCCAGCAGAGAGACAGGGTCCTTAGAGCAGCCCCAGCATTTT. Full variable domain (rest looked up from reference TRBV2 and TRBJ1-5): EPEVTQTPSHQVTQMGQEVILRCVPISNHLYFYWYRQILGQKVEFLVSFYNNEISEKSEIFDDQFSVERPDGSNFTLKIRSTKLEDSAMYFCASRETGSLEQPQHFGDGTRLSIL.

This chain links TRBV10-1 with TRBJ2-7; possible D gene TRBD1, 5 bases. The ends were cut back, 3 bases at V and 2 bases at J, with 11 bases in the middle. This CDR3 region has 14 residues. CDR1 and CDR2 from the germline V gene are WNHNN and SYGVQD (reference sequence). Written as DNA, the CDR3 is TGCGCCAGCAGTGATGCACAGGACCCCTACGAGCAGTACTTC. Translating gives CASSDAQDPYEQYF.

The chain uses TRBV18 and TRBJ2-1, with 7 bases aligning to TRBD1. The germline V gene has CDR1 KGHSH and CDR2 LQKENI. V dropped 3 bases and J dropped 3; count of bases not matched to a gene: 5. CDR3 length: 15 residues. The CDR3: CASSPLRDSYNEQFF. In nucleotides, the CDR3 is TGTGCCAGCTCACCGCTCCGGGACAGCTACAATGAGCAGTTCTTC.

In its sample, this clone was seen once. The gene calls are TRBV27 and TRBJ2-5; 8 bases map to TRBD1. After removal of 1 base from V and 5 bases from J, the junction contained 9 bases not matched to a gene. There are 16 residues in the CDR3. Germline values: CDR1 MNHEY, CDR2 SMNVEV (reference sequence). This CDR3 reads CASSLLGPGGLETQYF. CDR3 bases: TGTGCCAGCAGTTTATTGGGGCCAGGGGGCTTGGAGACCCAGTACTTC.

CDR3 bases: TGTGCCAGCAGCGGGACAGGGGTTTTACACGAGCAGTACTTC. Its translation is CASSGTGVLHEQYF. The rearrangement links TRBV9 to TRBJ2-7; 9 nucleotides match TRBD1. The junction had 6 bases not matched to a gene; V was cut back by 3 bases and J by 5 bases. Germline loops: CDR1 SGDLS, CDR2 YYNGEE. The CDR3 consists of 14 residues.

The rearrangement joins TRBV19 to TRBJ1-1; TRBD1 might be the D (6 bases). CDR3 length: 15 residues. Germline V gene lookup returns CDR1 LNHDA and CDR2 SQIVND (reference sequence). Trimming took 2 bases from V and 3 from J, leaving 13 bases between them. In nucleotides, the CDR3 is TGTGCCAGTAGTATAAATAATCAGGGGTACACTGAAGCTTTCTTT. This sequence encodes CASSINNQGYTEAFF. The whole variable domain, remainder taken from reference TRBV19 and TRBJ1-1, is DGGITQSPKYLFRKEGQNVTLSCEQNLNHDAMYWYRQDPGQGLRLIYYSQIVNDFQKGDIAEGYSVSREKKESFPLTVTSAQKNPTAFYLCASSINNQGYTEAFFGQGTRLTVV.

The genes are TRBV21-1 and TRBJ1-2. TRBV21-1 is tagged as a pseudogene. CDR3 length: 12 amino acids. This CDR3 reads CASTPPRGGYTF. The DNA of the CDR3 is TGTGCCAGCACCCCCCCACGGGGCGGCTACACCTTC.

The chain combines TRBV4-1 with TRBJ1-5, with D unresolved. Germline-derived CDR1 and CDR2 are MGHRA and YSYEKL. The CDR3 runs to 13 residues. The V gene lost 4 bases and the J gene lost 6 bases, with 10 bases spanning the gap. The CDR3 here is CASSRSQIQPQHF. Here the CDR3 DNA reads TGCGCCAGCAGCCGGTCCCAGATTCAGCCCCAGCATTTT.

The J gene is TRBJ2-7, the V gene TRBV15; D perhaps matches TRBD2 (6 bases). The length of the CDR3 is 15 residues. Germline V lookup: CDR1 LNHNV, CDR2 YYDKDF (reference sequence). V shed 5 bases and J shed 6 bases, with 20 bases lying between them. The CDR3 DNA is TGTGCCACCAGCGGAGGGATTTTTCTGGGGGGCGAGCAGTACTTC. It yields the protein CATSGGIFLGGEQYF.

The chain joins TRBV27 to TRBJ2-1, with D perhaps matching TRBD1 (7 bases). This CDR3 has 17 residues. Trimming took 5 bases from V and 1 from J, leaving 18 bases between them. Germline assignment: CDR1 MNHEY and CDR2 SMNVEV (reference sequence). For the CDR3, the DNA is TGTGCCAGCAGTCCCAGGACAGGAGGGTTATCCTACAATGAGCAGTTCTTC. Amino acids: CASSPRTGGLSYNEQFF.

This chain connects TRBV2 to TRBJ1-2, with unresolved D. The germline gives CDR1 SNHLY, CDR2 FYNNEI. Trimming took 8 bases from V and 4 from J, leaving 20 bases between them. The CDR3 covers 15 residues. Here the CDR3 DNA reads TGTGCCAGCCCCAGAGGGTCTCCCGAGAGCTATGGCTACACCTTC. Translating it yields CASPRGSPESYGYTF.

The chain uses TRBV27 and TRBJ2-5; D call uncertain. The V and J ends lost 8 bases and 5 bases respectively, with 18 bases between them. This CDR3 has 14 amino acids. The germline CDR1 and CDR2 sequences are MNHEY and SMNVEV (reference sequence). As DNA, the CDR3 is TGTGCCAGCTTAAGTGGAGTATCCGGGGAGACCCAGTACTTC. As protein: CASLSGVSGETQYF.

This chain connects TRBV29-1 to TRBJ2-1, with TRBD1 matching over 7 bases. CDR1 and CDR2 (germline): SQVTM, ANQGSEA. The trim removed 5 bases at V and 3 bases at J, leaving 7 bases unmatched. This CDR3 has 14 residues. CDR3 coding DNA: TGCAGCGTTCAGGCCCGGGACAGCTACAATGAGCAGTTCTTC. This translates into CSVQARDSYNEQFF.

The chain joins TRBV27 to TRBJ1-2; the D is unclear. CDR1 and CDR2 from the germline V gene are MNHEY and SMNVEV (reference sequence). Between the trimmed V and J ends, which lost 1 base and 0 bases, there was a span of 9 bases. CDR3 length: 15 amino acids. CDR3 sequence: CASSLFPETNYGYTF. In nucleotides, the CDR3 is TGTGCCAGCAGTTTATTCCCCGAGACTAACTATGGCTACACCTTC.

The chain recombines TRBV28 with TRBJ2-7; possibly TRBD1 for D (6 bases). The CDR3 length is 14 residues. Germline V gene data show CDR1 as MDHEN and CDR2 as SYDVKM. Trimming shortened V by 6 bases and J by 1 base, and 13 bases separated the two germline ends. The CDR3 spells CASSPRDRSYEQYF. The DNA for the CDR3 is TGTGCCAGCAGCCCCAGAGACAGGTCCTACGAGCAGTACTTC.

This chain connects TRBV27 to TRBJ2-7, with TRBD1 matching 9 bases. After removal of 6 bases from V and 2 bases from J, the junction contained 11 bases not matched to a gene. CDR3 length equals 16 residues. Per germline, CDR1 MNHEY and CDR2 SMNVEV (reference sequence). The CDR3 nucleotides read TGTGCCAGCAGAATAAAGACAGGGGGGTTAACCTACGAGCAGTACTTC. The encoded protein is CASRIKTGGLTYEQYF.

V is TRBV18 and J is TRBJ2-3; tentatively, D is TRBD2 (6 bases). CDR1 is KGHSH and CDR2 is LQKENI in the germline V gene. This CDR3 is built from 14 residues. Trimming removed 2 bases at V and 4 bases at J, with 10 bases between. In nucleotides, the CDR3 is TGTGCCAGCTCACCATGGGGGGATGCAGATACGCAGTATTTT. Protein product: CASSPWGDADTQYF.

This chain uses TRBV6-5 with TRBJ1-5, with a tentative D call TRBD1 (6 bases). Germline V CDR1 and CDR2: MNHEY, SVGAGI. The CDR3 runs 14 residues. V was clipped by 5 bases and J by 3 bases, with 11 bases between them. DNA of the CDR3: TGTGCCAGCAGTCCCCCAGGGGTCAATCAGCCCCAGCATTTT. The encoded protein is CASSPPGVNQPQHF.